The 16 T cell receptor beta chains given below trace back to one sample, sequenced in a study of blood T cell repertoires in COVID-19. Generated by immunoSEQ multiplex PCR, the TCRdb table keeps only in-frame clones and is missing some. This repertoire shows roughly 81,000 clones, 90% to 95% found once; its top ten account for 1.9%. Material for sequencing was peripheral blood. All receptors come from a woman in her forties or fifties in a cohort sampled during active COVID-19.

The DNA for the CDR3 is TGCGCCAGCAGGGGACAGGCCTCCTACGAGCAGTACTTC. Its translation: CASRGQASYEQYF. This chain joins TRBV5-1 and TRBJ2-7, with 8 bases aligning to TRBD1. Germline lookup yields CDR1 SGHRS and CDR2 YFSETQ. V gave up 5 bases and J gave up 0 bases; unmatched junction bases: 1. The CDR3 length is 13 residues.

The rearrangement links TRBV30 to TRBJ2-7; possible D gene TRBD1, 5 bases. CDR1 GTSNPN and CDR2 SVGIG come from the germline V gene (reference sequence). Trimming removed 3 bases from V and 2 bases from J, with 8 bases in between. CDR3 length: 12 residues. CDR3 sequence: CAWSQGPYEQYF. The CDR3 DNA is TGTGCCTGGAGCCAGGGTCCCTACGAGCAGTACTTC. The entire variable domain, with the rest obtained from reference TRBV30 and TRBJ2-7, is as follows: SQTIHQWPATLVQPVGSPLSLECTVEGTSNPNLYWYRQAAGRGLQLLFYSVGIGQISSEVPQNLSASRPQDRQFILSSKKLLLSDSGFYLCAWSQGPYEQYFGPGTRLTVT.

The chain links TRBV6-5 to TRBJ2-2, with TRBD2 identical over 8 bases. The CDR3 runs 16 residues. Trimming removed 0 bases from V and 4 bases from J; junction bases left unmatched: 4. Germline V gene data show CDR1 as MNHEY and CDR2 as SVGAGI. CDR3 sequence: CASSYSPGGVTGELFF. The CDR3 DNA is TGTGCCAGCAGTTACTCGCCGGGAGGGGTCACCGGGGAGCTGTTTTTT.

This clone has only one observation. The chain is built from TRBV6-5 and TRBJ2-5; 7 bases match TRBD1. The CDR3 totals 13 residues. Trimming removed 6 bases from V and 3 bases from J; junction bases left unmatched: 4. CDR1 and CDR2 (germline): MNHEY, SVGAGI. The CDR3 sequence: CASRDRPKETQYF. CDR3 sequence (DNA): TGTGCCAGCAGGGACAGGCCTAAAGAGACCCAGTACTTC.

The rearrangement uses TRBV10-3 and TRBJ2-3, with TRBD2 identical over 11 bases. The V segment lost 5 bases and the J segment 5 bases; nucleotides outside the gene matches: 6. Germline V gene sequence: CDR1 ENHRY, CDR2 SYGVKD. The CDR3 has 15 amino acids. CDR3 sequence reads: CAISQTSGTRDTQYF. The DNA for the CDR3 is TGTGCCATCAGTCAGACTAGCGGGACGCGAGATACGCAGTATTTT.

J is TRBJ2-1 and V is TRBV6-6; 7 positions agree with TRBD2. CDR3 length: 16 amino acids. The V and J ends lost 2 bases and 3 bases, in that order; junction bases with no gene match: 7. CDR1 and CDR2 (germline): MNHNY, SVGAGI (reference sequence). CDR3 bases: TGTGCCAGCAGTTACGGGGGGGGTGGCGACTACAATGAGCAGTTCTTC. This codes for CASSYGGGGDYNEQFF.

Here the CDR3 DNA reads TGTGCCAGTAGTATAGAAGCCGCGGCTTACTCTGGAAACACCATATATTTT. It specifies CASSIEAAAYSGNTIYF. The V gene is TRBV19, the J gene TRBJ1-3; D uncertain. Germline CDR1 is LNHDA and CDR2 is SQIVND (reference sequence). The length of the CDR3 is 17 residues. V was pared by 0 bases and J by 0 bases, with 12 bases between.

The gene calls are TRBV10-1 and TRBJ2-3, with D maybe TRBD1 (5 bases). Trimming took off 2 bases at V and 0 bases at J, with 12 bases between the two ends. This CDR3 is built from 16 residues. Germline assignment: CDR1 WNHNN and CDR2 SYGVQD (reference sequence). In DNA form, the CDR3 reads TGCGCCAGCAGTGAGGAAGGGGTTGGTAGCACAGATACGCAGTATTTT. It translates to CASSEEGVGSTDTQYF.

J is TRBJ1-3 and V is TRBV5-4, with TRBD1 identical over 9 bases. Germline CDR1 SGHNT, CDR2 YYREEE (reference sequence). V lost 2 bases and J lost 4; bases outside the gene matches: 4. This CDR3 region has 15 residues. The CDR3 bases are TGTGCCAGCAGCTTACAGGGGGCGCGGGGAAACACCATATATTTT. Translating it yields CASSLQGARGNTIYF.

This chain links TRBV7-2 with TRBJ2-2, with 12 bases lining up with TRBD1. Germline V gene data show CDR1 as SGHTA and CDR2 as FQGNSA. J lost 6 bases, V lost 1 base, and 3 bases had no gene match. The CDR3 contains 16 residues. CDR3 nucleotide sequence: TGTGCCAGCAGCTTAGTTGGGACAGGGGGCCCCGGGGAGCTGTTTTTT. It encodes CASSLVGTGGPGELFF.

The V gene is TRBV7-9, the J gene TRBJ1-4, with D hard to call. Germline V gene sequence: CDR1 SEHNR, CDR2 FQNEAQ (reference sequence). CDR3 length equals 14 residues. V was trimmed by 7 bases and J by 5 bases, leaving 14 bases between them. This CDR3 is CASTPGFVNEKLFF. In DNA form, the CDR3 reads TGTGCCAGCACCCCGGGGTTCGTGAATGAAAAACTGTTTTTT.

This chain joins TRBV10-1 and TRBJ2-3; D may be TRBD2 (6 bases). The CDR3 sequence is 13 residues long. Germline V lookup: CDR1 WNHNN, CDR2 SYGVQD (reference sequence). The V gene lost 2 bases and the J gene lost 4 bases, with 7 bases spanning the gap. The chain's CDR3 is CASSEGGSDTQYF. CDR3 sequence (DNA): TGCGCCAGCAGTGAGGGGGGGTCAGATACGCAGTATTTT.

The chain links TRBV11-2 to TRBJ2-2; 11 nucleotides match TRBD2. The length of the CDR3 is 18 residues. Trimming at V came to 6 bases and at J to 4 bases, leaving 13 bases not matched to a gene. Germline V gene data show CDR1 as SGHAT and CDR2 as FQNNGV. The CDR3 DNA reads TGTGCCAGCAGTTTGACTAGCGGGACCGTCCTGGTCACCGGGGAGCTGTTTTTT. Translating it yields CASSLTSGTVLVTGELFF.

The DNA for the CDR3 is TGCGCCAGCAGCCTCTCTAGCGGGGGGGCCGGAGAGACCCAGTACTTC. Translating gives CASSLSSGGAGETQYF. The rearrangement links TRBV4-1 to TRBJ2-5, with 12 bases aligning to TRBD2. V shed 4 bases, J shed 4 bases, and the junction held 7 bases outside the gene matches. The CDR3 covers 16 residues. Per germline, CDR1 MGHRA and CDR2 YSYEKL.

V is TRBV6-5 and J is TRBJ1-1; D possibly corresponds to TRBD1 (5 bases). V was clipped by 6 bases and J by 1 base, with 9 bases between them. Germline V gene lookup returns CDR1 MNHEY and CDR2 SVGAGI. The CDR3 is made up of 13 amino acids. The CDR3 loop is CASRRDRNTEAFF. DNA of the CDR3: TGTGCCAGCAGACGAGACAGGAACACTGAAGCTTTCTTT.

The chain's CDR3 is CAWGLGPYNEQFF. The CDR3 nucleotides read TGTGCCTGGGGACTAGGGCCCTACAATGAGCAGTTCTTC. The gene calls are TRBV7-9 and TRBJ2-1, with 8 bases lining up with TRBD2. Germline assignment: CDR1 SEHNR and CDR2 FQNEAQ (reference sequence). The V segment lost 11 bases and the J segment 2 bases; nucleotides outside the gene matches: 5. The CDR3 covers 13 residues.